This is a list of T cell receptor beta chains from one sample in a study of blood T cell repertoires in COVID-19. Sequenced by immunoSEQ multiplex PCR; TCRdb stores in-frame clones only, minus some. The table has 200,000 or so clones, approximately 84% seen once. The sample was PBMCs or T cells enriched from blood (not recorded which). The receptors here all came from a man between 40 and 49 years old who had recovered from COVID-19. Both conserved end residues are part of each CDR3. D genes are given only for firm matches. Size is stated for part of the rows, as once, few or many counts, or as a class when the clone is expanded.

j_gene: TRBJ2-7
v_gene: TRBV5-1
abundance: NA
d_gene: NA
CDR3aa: CASSSTQGISYEQYF
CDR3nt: TGCGCCAGCAGCTCAACCCAGGGGATCTCCTACGAGCAGTACTTC

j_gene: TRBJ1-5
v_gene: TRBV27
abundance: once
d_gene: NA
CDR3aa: CASSLRDSNQPQHF
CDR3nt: TGTGCCAGCAGTTTACGGGATAGCAATCAGCCCCAGCATTTT

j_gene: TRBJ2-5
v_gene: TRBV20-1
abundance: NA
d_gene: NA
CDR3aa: CSASSTRQSQETQYF
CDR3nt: TGCAGTGCTAGTAGTACCAGACAGTCTCAAGAGACCCAGTACTTC

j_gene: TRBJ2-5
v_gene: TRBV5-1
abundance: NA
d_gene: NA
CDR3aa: CASSLVSRQLQETQYF
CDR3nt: TGCGCCAGCAGCTTGGTCTCCCGACAGCTACAAGAGACCCAGTACTTC

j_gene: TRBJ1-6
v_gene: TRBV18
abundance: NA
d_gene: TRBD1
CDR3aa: CASSGTGDNNSPLHF
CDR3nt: TGTGCCAGCTCAGGGACAGGCGACAATAATTCACCCCTCCACTTT

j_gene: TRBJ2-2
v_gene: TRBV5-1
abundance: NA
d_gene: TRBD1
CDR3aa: CASSLRSQGAINTGELFF
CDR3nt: TGCGCCAGCAGCTTGAGATCACAGGGGGCTATTAACACCGGGGAGCTGTTTTTT

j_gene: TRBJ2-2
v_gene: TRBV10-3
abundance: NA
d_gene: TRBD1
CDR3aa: CAISDAGGGGELFF
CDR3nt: TGTGCCATCAGTGACGCAGGGGGCGGCGGGGAGCTGTTTTTT

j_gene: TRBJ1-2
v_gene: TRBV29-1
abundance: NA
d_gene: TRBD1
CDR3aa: CSVQRQGASLTF
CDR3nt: TGCAGCGTCCAGAGGCAGGGGGCGTCTCTCACCTTC

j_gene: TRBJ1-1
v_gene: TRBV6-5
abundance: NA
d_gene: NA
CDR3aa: CASSYSRMNTEAFF
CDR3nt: TGTGCCAGCAGTTACTCTCGTATGAACACTGAAGCTTTCTTT

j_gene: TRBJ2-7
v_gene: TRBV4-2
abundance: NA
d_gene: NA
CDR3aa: CASSQQGPYEQYF
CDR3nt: TGTGCCAGCAGCCAACAGGGGCCGTACGAGCAGTACTTC

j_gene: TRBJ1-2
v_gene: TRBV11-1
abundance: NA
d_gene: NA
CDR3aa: CASSSPGQGSNYGYTF
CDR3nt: TGTGCCAGCAGCAGCCCGGGACAAGGATCTAACTATGGCTACACCTTC

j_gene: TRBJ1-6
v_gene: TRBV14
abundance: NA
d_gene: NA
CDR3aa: CASSQGVGHPSTLHF
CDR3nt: TGTGCCAGCAGCCAAGGAGTTGGGCACCCCTCGACCCTCCACTTT

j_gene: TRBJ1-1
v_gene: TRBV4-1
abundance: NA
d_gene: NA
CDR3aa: CASSHPQGEAFF
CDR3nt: TGCGCCAGCAGCCACCCACAGGGTGAAGCTTTCTTT

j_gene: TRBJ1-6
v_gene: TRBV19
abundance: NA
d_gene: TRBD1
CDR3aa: CASSRLRDRGLGLYNSPLHF
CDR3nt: TGTGCCAGTAGTCGACTCCGGGACAGGGGGCTTGGACTCTATAATTCACCCCTCCACTTT

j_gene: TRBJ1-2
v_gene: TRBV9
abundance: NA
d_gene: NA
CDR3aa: CASSVDDSRYGYTF
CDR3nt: TGTGCCAGCAGCGTAGACGACAGCCGGTATGGCTACACCTTC

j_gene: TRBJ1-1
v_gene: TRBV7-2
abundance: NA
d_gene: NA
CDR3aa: CASSQTRVGAFF
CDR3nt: TGTGCCAGCAGCCAAACCAGGGTGGGGGCTTTCTTT

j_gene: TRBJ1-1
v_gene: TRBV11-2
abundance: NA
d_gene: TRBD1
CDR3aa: CASSPRQGNTEAFF
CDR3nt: TGTGCCAGCAGCCCGAGACAGGGAAACACTGAAGCTTTCTTT

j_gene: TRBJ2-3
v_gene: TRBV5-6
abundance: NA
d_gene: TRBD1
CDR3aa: CASSLPLGTGETDAQYF
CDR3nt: TGTGCCAGCAGCTTGCCACTAGGGACAGGGGAAACAGATGCGCAGTATTTT

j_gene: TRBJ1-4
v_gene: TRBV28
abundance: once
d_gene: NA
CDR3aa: CASSLQTREKLFF
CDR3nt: TGTGCCAGCAGTTTGCAGACAAGGGAAAAACTGTTTTTT

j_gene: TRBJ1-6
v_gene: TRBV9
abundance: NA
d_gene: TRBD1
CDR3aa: CASSARTGFDSPLHF
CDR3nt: TGTGCCAGCAGCGCAAGGACAGGGTTTGATTCACCCCTCCACTTT

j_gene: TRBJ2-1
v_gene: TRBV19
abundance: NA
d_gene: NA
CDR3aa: CASSIGYSYNEQFF
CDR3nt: TGTGCCAGTAGTATAGGCTACTCCTACAATGAGCAGTTCTTC

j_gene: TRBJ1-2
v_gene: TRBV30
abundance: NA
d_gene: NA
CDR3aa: CAWSVSQTGYTF
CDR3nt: TGTGCCTGGAGTGTTTCACAAACTGGCTACACCTTC

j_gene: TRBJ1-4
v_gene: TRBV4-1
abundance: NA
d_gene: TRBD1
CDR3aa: CASSQGSFNPQGEPAGEKLFF
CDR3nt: TGCGCCAGCAGCCAAGGATCCTTCAATCCCCAGGGGGAGCCCGCAGGGGAAAAACTGTTTTTT

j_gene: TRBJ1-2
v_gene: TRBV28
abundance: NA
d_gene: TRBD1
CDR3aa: CASRQGQGEDYGYTF
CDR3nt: TGTGCCAGCAGACAGGGGCAGGGTGAGGACTATGGCTACACCTTC

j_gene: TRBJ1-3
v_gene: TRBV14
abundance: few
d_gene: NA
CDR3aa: CASSLLRDNSGNTIYF
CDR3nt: TGTGCCAGCAGCCTCCTCCGGGACAACTCTGGAAACACCATATATTTT

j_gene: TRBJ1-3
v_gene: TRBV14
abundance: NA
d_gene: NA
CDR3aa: CASSLVPGNTIYF
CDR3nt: TGTGCCAGCAGCTTAGTCCCTGGAAACACCATATATTTT

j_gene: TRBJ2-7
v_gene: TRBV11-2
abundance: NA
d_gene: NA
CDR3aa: CASSLLSTGERAHEQYF
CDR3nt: TGTGCCAGCAGCTTGTTGTCGACAGGCGAACGGGCCCACGAGCAGTACTTC

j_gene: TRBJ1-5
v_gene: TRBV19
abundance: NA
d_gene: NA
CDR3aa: CASSIAGTTIQPQHF
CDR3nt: TGTGCCAGTAGTATAGCCGGGACAACTATACAGCCCCAGCATTTT

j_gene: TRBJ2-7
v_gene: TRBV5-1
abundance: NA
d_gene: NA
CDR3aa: CASRGGGRPYEQYF
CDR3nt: TGCGCCAGCAGAGGTGGGGGCAGGCCTTACGAGCAGTACTTC

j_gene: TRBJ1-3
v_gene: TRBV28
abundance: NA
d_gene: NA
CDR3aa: CASSHRVGSGNTIYF
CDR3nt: TGTGCCAGCAGCCATCGGGTCGGGTCTGGAAACACCATATATTTT

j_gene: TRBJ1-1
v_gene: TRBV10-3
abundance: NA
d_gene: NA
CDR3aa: CAISESKFGVVTEAFF
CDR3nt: TGTGCCATCAGTGAGTCGAAATTCGGGGTGGTCACTGAAGCTTTCTTT

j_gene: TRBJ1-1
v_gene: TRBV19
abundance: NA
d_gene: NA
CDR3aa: CASSIRSQNTEAFF
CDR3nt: TGTGCCAGTAGTATTCGGTCCCAGAACACTGAAGCTTTCTTT

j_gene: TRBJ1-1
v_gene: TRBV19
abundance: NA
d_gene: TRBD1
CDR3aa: CASSLMTGITEAFF
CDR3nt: TGTGCCAGTAGCCTAATGACAGGGATAACTGAAGCTTTCTTT